This T cell receptor (beta chain) came from a study of vaccination and CD4 T cells after COVID-19. Study information: The peptides that stimulated the cells were overlapping spike peptides from SARS-CoV-2, HCoV-NL63, HCoV-OC43 and HCoV-229E.

V was trimmed by 4 bases and J by 2 bases, leaving 15 bases between them. The length of the CDR3 is 14 residues. Germline V gene lookup returns CDR1 DFQATT and CDR2 SNEGSKA (reference sequence). Indicated time point: late sampling 161 to 241 days after vaccination in a few convalescent patients. Treatment specified: roughly 11-day PBMC culture with coronavirus spike peptide pools or control peptides (ViraFEST assay). This clonotype turned up a few times. What it binds is unknown. Sequencing of DNA taken from cultured CD4+ T cells relied on the Oncomine TCR Beta short-read assay. Each CDR3 protein gets one entry after TCRdb re-called the PCR reads with MiXCR. The table records over 15,000 distinct CDR3 sequences, 40% to 65% of them present only once.

The source is a human donor who had recovered from COVID-19. The sample in question was CD4+ T cells from blood, cultured in vitro, obtained about 7 months after SARS-CoV-2 vaccination. The chain joins TRBV20-1 to TRBJ2-7, with D perhaps matching TRBD1 (5 bases). The CDR3 region is CSATRGATTYEQYF. The CDR3 nucleotides read TGCAGTGCTACCCGTGGGGCTACAACCTACGAGCAGTACTTC.